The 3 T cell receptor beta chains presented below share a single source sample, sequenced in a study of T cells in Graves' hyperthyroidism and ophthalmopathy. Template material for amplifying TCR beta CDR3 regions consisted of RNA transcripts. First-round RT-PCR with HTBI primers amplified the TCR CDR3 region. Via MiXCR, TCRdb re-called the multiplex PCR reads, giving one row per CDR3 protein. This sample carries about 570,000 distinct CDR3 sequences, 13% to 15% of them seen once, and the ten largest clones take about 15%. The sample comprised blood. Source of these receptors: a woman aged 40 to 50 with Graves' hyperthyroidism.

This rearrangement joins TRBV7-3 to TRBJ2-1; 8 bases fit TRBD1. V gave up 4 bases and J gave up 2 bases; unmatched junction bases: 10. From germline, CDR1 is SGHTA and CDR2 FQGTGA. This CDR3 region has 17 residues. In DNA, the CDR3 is TGTGCCAGCAGCTCACTACAGGACAGGGTTACCTACAATGAGCAGTTCTTC. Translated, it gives CASSSLQDRVTYNEQFF.

CDR3 DNA sequence: TGTGCCAGCAGACGGACAGCTGAAGAGACCCAGTACTTC. Translating gives CASRRTAEETQYF. The chain recombines TRBV14 with TRBJ2-5; tentatively, D is TRBD1 (6 bases). Germline loops: CDR1 SGHDN, CDR2 FVKESK. The CDR3 is made up of 13 amino acids. V was clipped by 6 bases and J by 3 bases, with 11 bases between them.

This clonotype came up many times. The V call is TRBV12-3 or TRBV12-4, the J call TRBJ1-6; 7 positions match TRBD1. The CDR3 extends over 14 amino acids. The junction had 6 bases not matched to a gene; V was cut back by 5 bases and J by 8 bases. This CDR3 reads CASSSRGEYSPLHF. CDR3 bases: TGTGCCAGCAGTAGCAGGGGGGAGTATTCACCCCTCCACTTT.